This T cell receptor beta chain was sequenced during a study of blood T cell repertoires in COVID-19. The overall study: Italy, Spain and the United States were the sources of the convalescent and acute COVID-19 samples. In each case, the material was cDNA or gDNA derived from T cells, B-cell-depleted T cells, or PBMCs.

There are 13 residues in the CDR3. Unmatched junction bases numbered 3, after V lost 4 bases and J lost 4 bases. Looked up from germline, CDR1 is KGHDR and CDR2 is SFDVKD. Under the authors' procedure: Reference gene primer amplification gave estimated nucleated cell counts. Clones were sequenced by immunoSEQ multiplex PCR, and TCRdb holds only the in-frame ones, with some missing. V and J calls plus clone size are reproduced from that table; the DNA served to infer D and trimming. The sample yields around 200,000 clones, around 82% seen once. Sequencing used peripheral blood. The genes are TRBV24-1 and TRBJ2-7, with 7 bases identical to TRBD2. The sequence came from a woman aged 45-59 years with acute or convalescent COVID-19. In DNA form, the CDR3 reads TGTGCCACCAGTGAAAGGGGAGGGTACGAGCAGTACTTC. This encodes CATSERGGYEQYF.